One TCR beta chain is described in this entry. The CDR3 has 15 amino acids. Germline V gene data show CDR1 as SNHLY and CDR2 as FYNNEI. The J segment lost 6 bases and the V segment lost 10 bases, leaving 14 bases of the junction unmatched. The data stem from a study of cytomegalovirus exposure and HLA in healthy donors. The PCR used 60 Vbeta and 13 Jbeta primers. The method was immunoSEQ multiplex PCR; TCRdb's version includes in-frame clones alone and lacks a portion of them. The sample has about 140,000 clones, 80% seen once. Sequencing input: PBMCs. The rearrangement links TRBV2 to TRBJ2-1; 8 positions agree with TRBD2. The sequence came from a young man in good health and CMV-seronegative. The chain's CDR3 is CAIQPAGVRVNEQFF. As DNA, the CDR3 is TGTGCCATCCAGCCAGCGGGAGTCCGGGTCAATGAGCAGTTCTTC.